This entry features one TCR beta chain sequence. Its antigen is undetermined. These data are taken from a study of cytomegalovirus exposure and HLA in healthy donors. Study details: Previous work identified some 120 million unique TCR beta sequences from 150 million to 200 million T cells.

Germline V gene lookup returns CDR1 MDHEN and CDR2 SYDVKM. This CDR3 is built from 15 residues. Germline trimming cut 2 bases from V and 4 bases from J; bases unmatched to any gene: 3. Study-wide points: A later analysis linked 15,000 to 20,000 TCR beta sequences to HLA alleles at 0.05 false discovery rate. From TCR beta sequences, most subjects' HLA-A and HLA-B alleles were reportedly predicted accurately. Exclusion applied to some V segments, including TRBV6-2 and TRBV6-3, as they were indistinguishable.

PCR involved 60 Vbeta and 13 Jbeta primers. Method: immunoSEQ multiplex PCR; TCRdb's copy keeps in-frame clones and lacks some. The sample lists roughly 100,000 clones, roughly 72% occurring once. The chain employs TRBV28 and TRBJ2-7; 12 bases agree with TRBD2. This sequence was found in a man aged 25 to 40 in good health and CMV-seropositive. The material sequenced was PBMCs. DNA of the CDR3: TGTGCCAGCAGTTTAGGACTAGCGGGAAGGTACGAGCAGTACTTC. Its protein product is CASSLGLAGRYEQYF.